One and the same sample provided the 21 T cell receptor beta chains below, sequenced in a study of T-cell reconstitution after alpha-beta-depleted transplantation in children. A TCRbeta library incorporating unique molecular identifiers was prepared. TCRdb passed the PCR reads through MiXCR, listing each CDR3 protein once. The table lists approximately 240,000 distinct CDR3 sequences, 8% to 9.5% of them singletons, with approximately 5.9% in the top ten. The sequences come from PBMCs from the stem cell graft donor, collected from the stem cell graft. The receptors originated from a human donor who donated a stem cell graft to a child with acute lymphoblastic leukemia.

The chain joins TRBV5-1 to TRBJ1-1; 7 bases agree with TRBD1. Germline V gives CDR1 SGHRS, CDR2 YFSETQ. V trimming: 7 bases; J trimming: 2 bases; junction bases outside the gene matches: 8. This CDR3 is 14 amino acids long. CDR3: CASVEGTANTEAFF. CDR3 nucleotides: TGCGCCAGCGTCGAAGGGACAGCAAACACTGAAGCTTTCTTT.

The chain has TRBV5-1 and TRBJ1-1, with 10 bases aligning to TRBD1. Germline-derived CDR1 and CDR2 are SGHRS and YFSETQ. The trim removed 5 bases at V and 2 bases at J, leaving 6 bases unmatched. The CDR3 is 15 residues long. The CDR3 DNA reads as TGCGCCAGCAGTCCCGGGACAGGGGTTAACACTGAAGCTTTCTTT. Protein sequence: CASSPGTGVNTEAFF. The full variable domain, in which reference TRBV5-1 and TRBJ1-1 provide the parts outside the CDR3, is KAGVTQTPRYLIKTRGQQVTLSCSPISGHRSVSWYQQTPGQGLQFLFEYFSETQRNKGNFPGRFSGRQFSNSRSEMNVSTLELGDSALYLCASSPGTGVNTEAFFGQGTRLTVV.

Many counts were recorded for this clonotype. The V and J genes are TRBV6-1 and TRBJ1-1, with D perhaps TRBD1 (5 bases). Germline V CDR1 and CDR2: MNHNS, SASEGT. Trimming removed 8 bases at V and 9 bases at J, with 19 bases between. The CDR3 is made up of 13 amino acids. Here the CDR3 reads CASFSPGVPQAFF. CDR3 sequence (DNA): TGTGCCAGCTTTTCCCCGGGGGTACCCCAAGCTTTCTTT.

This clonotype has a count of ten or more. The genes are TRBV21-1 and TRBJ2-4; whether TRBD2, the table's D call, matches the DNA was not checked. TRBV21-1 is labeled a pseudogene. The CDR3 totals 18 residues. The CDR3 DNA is TGTGCCAGCAGCCGACATGGACGGCCCGGCTCCTTCAAAAACATTCAGTACTTC. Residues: CASSRHGRPGSFKNIQYF.

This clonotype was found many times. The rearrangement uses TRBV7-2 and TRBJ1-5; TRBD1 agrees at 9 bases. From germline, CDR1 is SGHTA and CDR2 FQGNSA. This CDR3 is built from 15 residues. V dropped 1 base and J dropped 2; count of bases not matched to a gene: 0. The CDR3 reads CASSLGTGGNQPQHF. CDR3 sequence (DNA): TGTGCCAGCAGCTTAGGGACAGGGGGCAATCAGCCCCAGCATTTT.

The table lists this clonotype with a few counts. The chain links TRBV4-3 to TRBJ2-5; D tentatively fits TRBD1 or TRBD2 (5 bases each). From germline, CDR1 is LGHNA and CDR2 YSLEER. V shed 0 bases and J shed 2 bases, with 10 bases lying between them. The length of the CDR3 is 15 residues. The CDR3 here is CASSQDRDLQETQYF. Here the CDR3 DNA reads TGCGCCAGCAGCCAAGATAGGGACCTTCAAGAGACCCAGTACTTC.

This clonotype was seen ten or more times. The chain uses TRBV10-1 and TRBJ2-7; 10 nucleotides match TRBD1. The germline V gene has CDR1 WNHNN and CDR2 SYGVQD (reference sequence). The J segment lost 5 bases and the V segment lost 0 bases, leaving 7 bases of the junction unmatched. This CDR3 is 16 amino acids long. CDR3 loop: CASSESEGQGCHEQYF. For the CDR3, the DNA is TGCGCCAGCAGTGAGTCGGAGGGACAGGGGTGCCACGAGCAGTACTTC.

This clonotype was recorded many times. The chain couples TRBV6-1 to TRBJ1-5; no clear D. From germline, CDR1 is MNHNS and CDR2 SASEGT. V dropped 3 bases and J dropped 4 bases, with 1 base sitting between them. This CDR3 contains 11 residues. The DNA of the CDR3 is TGTGCCAGCAGTGAGAATCAGCCCCAGCATTTT. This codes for CASSENQPQHF.

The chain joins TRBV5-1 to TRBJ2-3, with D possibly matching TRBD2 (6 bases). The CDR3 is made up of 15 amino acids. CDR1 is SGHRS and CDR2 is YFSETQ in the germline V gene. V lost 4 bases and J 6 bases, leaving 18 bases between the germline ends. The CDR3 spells CASSPSGLTADTQYF. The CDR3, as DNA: TGCGCCAGCAGCCCAAGCGGGCTGACCGCGGATACGCAGTATTTT.

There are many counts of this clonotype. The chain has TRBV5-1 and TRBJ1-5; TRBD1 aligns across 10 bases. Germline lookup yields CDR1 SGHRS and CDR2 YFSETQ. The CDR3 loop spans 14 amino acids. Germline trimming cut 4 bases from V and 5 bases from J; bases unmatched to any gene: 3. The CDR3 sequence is CASSTGQGDQPQHF. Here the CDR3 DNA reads TGCGCCAGCAGCACCGGACAGGGGGATCAGCCCCAGCATTTT.

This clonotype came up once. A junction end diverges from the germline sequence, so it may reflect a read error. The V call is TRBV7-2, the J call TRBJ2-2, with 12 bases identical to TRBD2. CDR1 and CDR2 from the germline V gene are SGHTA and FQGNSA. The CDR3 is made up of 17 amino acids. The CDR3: CASSFRTSGAFTWELFF. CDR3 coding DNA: TGTGCCAGCAGCTTCCGGACTAGCGGGGCCTTCACCTGGGAGCTGTTTTTT.

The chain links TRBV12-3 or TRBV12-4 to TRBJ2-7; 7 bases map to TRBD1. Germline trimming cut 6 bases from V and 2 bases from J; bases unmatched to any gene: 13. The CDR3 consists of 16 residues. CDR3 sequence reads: CASSLGWDRPTYEQYF. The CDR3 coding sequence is TGTGCCAGCAGCTTGGGATGGGACAGACCGACCTACGAGCAGTACTTC.

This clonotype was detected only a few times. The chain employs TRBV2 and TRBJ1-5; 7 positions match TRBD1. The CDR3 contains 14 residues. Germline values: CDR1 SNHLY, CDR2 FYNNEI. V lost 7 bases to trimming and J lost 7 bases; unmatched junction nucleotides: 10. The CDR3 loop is CASTFDRVGQPQHF. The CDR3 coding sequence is TGTGCCAGCACATTTGACAGGGTCGGACAGCCCCAGCATTTT.

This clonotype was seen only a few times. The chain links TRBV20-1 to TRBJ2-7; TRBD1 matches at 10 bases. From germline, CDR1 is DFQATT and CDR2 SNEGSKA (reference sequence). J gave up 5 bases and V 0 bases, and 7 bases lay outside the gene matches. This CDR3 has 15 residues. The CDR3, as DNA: TGCAGTGCTAGAGATCCCGGGACAGGGGAAGACGAGCAGTACTTC. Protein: CSARDPGTGEDEQYF.

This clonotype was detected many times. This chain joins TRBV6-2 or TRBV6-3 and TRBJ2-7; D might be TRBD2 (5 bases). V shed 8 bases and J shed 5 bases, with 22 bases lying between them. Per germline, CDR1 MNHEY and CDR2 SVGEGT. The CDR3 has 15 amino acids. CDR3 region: CASAPLFLRVHEQYF. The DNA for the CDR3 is TGTGCCAGCGCTCCCCTTTTCCTGAGGGTCCACGAGCAGTACTTC.

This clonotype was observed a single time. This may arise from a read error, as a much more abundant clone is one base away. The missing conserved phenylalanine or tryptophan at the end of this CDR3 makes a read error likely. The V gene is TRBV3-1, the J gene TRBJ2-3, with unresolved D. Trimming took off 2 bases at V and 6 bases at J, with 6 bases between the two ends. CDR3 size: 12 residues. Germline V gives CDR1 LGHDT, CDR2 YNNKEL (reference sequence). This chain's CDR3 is CASSQTRDTQYY. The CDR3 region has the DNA TGTGCCAGCAGCCAAACTCGGGATACGCAGTATTAT.

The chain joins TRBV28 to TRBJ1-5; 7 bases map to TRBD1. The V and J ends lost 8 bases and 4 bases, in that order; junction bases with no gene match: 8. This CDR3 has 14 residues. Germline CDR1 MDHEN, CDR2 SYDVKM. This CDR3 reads CASGGQARNQPQHF. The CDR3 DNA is TGTGCCAGCGGTGGACAGGCACGGAATCAGCCCCAGCATTTT.

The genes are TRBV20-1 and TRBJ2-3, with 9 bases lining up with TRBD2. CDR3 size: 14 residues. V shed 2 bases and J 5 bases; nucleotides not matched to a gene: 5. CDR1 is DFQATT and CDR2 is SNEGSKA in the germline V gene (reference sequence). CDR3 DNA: TGCAGTGCTAGACTAGCGGGGTCGGGAGATACGCAGTATTTT. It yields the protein CSARLAGSGDTQYF.

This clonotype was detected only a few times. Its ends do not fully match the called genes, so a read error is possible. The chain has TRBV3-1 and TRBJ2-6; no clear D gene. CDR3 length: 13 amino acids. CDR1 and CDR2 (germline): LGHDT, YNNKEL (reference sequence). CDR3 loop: CASSWSGANVLTF. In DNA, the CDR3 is TGTGCCAGCAGCTGGTCTGGTGCCAACGTCCTGACTTTC.

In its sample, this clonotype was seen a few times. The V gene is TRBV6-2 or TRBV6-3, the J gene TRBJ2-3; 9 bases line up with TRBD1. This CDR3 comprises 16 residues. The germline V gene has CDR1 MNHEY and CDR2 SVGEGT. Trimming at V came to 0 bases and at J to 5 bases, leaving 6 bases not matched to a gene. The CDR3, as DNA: TGTGCCAGCAGTTACTCGAGGACAGGGGCTGGAGATACGCAGTATTTT. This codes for CASSYSRTGAGDTQYF.

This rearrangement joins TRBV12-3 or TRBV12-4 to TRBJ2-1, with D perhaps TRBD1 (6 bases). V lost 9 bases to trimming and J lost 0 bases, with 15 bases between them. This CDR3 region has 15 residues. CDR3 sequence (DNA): TGTGCCAGGAACGGACAGTTTCGCTCCTACAATGAGCAGTTCTTC. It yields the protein CARNGQFRSYNEQFF.